This T cell receptor (beta chain) derives from a study of early T cells in non-severe SARS-CoV-2 infection. Study details: The study sequenced bulk RNA from unsorted whole blood, with chains unpaired. General study points: Matches to VDJdb favored anti-spike CD8 responses and missed private and CD4 specificities.

Unique molecular identifiers were added to individual cDNA molecules. TCRdb ran MiXCR on the 5' RACE reads and lists one entry per CDR3 protein. The sample contains about 40,000 distinct CDR3 sequences, about 25% of which appear only once. Trimming left V 1 base short and J 7 bases short, with 13 bases between. Germline loops: CDR1 SEHNR, CDR2 FQNEAQ (reference sequence). The CDR3 is 14 amino acids. Turning to this clonotype: The antigen remains unidentified.

This chain links TRBV7-9 with TRBJ2-5; D is uncertain. The sample was whole blood, taken at baseline. This sequence was found in an adult who was a healthcare worker with PCR-confirmed SARS-CoV-2 infection or an uninfected control (not recorded which). The DNA of the CDR3 is TGTGCCAGCAGCTTAGTTGCCAAATCGGGGACCCAGTACTTC. Protein: CASSLVAKSGTQYF.